These 6 T cell receptor beta chains came from one sample sequenced in a study of T cells in Graves' hyperthyroidism and ophthalmopathy. Amplified regions were TCR beta CDR3 sequences from RNA transcripts. The primer set for the first-round RT-PCR of the TCR CDR3 was HTBI. TCRdb reanalysed the multiplex PCR reads using MiXCR and keeps one entry per CDR3 protein. The sample has more than 300,000 distinct CDR3 sequences; around 15% are singletons. Sequences were obtained from blood. These TCRs come from a woman in her 30s with Graves' ophthalmopathy.

J is TRBJ2-5 and V is TRBV29-1, with D tentatively TRBD2 (6 bases). CDR3 size: 12 residues. V was trimmed by 7 bases and J by 4 bases, leaving 13 bases between them. Germline lookup yields CDR1 SQVTM and CDR2 ANQGSEA. The CDR3 nucleotides are TGCAGCGCTCCCTTGGGAGGAGAGACCCAGTACTTC. Its protein product is CSAPLGGETQYF.

This clonotype was seen ten or more times. The chain couples TRBV4-2 to TRBJ2-2; tentatively, D is TRBD1 (5 bases). Germline CDR1 is LGHNA and CDR2 is YNFKEQ. The V and J ends lost 0 bases and 5 bases respectively, with 16 bases between them. This CDR3 has 17 residues. CDR3 loop: CASSQDRWTPETGELFF. CDR3 sequence (DNA): TGTGCCAGCAGCCAAGATAGGTGGACACCTGAGACCGGGGAGCTGTTTTTT.

Many counts were recorded for this clonotype. V and J are TRBV12-3 or TRBV12-4 and TRBJ1-5, with a tentative D call TRBD1 (6 bases). Trimming left V 3 bases short and J 6 bases short, with 9 bases between. CDR3 size: 13 residues. The CDR3, as DNA: TGTGCCAGCAGTTTTGGGGGGCTTCAGCCCCAGCATTTT. The encoded protein is CASSFGGLQPQHF.

This clonotype has just a few counts. The chain links TRBV28 to TRBJ1-5, with 9 bases lining up with TRBD1. The CDR3 contains 19 residues. Germline lookup yields CDR1 MDHEN and CDR2 SYDVKM. Trimming at V came to 4 bases and at J to 4 bases, leaving 17 bases not matched to a gene. CDR3 DNA sequence: TGTGCCAGCAGTTCGATTGGGGATTGGACAGGGGCCCTAAATCAGCCCCAGCATTTT. Amino acid sequence: CASSSIGDWTGALNQPQHF.

This clonotype was picked up many times. The chain is built from TRBV9 and TRBJ2-7, with TRBD2 matching over 11 bases. V shed 4 bases and J 2 bases; nucleotides not matched to a gene: 5. Germline CDR1 is SGDLS and CDR2 is YYNGEE. This CDR3 region has 15 residues. In DNA form, the CDR3 reads TGTGCCAGCAGCTCCCAGACTAGCGGGGCCTACGAGCAGTACTTC. It yields the protein CASSSQTSGAYEQYF.

The gene calls are TRBV12-5 and TRBJ1-1, with D unresolved. The CDR3 is 13 residues long. The V gene's germline CDR1 is LGHNT and CDR2 FRNRAP. The germline V and J ends were trimmed by 2 bases and 4 bases, with 8 bases remaining between them. As DNA, the CDR3 is TGTGCTAGTGGTTTGTTGTTTGCCACTGAAGCTTTCTTT. It codes for CASGLLFATEAFF.